The text below deals with one T cell receptor beta chain. The antigen remains unidentified. Germline V gene data show CDR1 as SGHRS and CDR2 as YFSETQ. The length of the CDR3 is 14 residues. V lost 4 bases to trimming and J lost 2 bases; unmatched junction nucleotides: 3. The sample is drawn from a study of T cell responses to AZD1222 COVID-19 vaccine. Broader study findings: Nearly half of spike-specific TCRs reportedly target variant regions that are unmutated in the B.1.351 and B.1.1.7 variants.

Measured with immunoSEQ multiplex PCR; TCRdb has only the in-frame clones, and not every one. This table has approximately 160,000 clones, around 88% appearing once. This receptor was identified in an adult in good health. The source material was peripheral blood, sampled on day 0 of MenACWY control vaccination. The chain combines TRBV5-1 with TRBJ2-1, with 7 bases matching TRBD2. CDR3 sequence reads: CASSQTSTYNEQFF. CDR3 nucleotides: TGCGCCAGCAGCCAGACTAGCACCTACAATGAGCAGTTCTTC.